These 30 T cell receptor beta chains share one sample of origin, sequenced in a study of breast tumors, draining lymph nodes, adjacent tissues. The lymph nodes were axillary draining lymph nodes from breast cancer patients. TCRdb re-analysed the multiplex PCR reads in MiXCR, keeping a single row per CDR3 protein. The sample carries some 150,000 distinct CDR3 sequences, approximately 20% recorded once. Sequencing used axillary lymph node tissue. Source of these receptors: a female donor with breast cancer. Some clones in this sample may be carry-over from other donors' samples.

This clonotype was seen ten or more times. The chain recombines TRBV18 with TRBJ2-5; D perhaps matches TRBD1 (6 bases). V lost 3 bases, J lost 3 bases, and 11 bases lay in between. The CDR3 sequence is 14 residues long. Germline V lookup: CDR1 KGHSH, CDR2 LQKENI. This CDR3 reads CASSPLGQKETQYF. As DNA, the CDR3 is TGTGCCAGCTCACCCCTCGGACAGAAAGAGACCCAGTACTTC.

In regard to this clonotype: A much larger clone sits a single nucleotide away, making a read error possible. The rearrangement joins TRBV4-2 to TRBJ2-1; 9 bases fit TRBD2. CDR1 is LGHNA and CDR2 is YNFKEQ in the germline V gene. The CDR3 is 15 amino acids. J lost 9 bases, V lost 1 base, and 7 bases had no gene match. CDR3 loop: CASSQVASGMGEQFF. Written as DNA, the CDR3 is TGTGCCAGCAGCCAAGTGGCTAGCGGGATGGGTGAGCAGTTCTTC.

This clonotype has at least ten counts. The chain joins TRBV4-2 to TRBJ2-5; no clear D. Germline lookup yields CDR1 LGHNA and CDR2 YNFKEQ. This CDR3 spans 15 amino acids. V lost 0 bases to trimming and J lost 8 bases, with 16 bases between them. CDR3 sequence (DNA): TGTGCCAGCAGCCAAGATTCGCGCGACCGCAGCACCCAGTACTTC. Translated: CASSQDSRDRSTQYF.

This chain joins TRBV6-4 and TRBJ2-2; D is tentatively TRBD1 or TRBD2 (5 bases each). CDR1 MRHNA and CDR2 SNTAGT come from the germline V gene. The CDR3 loop spans 15 amino acids. V lost 3 bases, J lost 1 base, and 9 bases lay in between. CDR3 DNA: TGTGCCAGCAGTGAAGAGGGGCAGAACACCGGGGAGCTGTTTTTT. Encoded protein: CASSEEGQNTGELFF.

V and J are TRBV6-5 and TRBJ2-5; 8 positions agree with TRBD1. V dropped 5 bases and J dropped 5; count of bases not matched to a gene: 7. The CDR3 extends over 14 amino acids. Germline CDR1 reads MNHEY; CDR2 reads SVGAGI. The DNA for the CDR3 is TGTGCCAGCAGTAACCGGACAGGGTTTGAGACCCAGTACTTC. Translating gives CASSNRTGFETQYF.

There are many counts of this clonotype. The chain recombines TRBV20-1 with TRBJ2-5; D might be TRBD2 (7 bases). The germline V gene has CDR1 DFQATT and CDR2 SNEGSKA (reference sequence). This CDR3 is built from 15 residues. V lost 7 bases to trimming and J lost 2 bases, with 20 bases between them. This CDR3 reads CSVGEGGGGQETQYF. The CDR3 nucleotides are TGCAGTGTAGGGGAGGGCGGGGGCGGTCAAGAGACCCAGTACTTC.

The table lists this clonotype with many counts. The rearrangement links TRBV7-2 to TRBJ1-5; D is unresolved. Deletions cut 1 base from V and 3 bases from J, with 13 bases between. Germline V gene data show CDR1 as SGHTA and CDR2 as FQGNSA. This CDR3 region has 16 residues. CDR3 in amino acids: CASSLGRWGDNQPQHF. CDR3 bases: TGTGCCAGCAGCTTAGGAAGGTGGGGAGACAATCAGCCCCAGCATTTT.

This clonotype was counted ten times or more. The rearrangement uses TRBV5-6 and TRBJ2-7, with 13 bases lining up with TRBD2. The CDR3 runs to 18 residues. Trimming took 4 bases from V and 3 from J; bases not matched to a gene: 13. In germline, CDR1 is SGHDT, CDR2 YYEEEE. CDR3 sequence (DNA): TGTGCCAGCAGCACGGGCTGGACTAGCGGGAGACTTGGCTACGAGCAGTACTTC. It codes for CASSTGWTSGRLGYEQYF.

The table lists this clonotype with many counts. The gene calls are TRBV4-2 and TRBJ2-7, with 8 bases identical to TRBD1. V was pared by 0 bases and J by 5 bases, with 12 bases of the junction left unmatched. Germline loops: CDR1 LGHNA, CDR2 YNFKEQ. The length of the CDR3 is 17 residues. CDR3 in amino acids: CASSQDLGAGGADEQYF. DNA for the CDR3: TGTGCCAGCAGCCAAGATTTGGGGGCAGGGGGCGCCGACGAGCAGTACTTC.

The gene calls are TRBV7-9 and TRBJ2-5; 8 bases match TRBD1. From germline, CDR1 is SEHNR and CDR2 FQNEAQ (reference sequence). V lost 5 bases to trimming and J lost 2 bases; unmatched junction nucleotides: 7. The CDR3 runs 15 residues. The CDR3 loop is CASSKGQGSQETQYF. Written as DNA, the CDR3 is TGTGCCAGCAGCAAAGGACAGGGCTCACAAGAGACCCAGTACTTC.

This clonotype was seen a few times. The gene calls are TRBV19 and TRBJ1-5; D uncertain. The CDR3 covers 15 residues. Trimming stripped 1 base from V and 7 bases from J, with 14 bases between. Per germline, CDR1 LNHDA and CDR2 SQIVND (reference sequence). CDR3 nucleotides: TGTGCCAGTAGTATAGCGGGGAGGACCGGCCAGCCCCAGCATTTT. Its translation is CASSIAGRTGQPQHF.

The chain uses TRBV27 and TRBJ2-3, with D hard to call. Germline CDR1 and CDR2: MNHEY and SMNVEV (reference sequence). Trimming stripped 6 bases from V and 1 base from J, with 8 bases between. CDR3 length: 13 residues. In nucleotides, the CDR3 is TGTGCCAGCAGCGCCTCGGGCACAGATACGCAGTATTTT. Residues: CASSASGTDTQYF.

Many counts were recorded for this clonotype. The genes are TRBV7-9 and TRBJ2-7; D possibly corresponds to TRBD1 (5 bases). Germline CDR1 SEHNR, CDR2 FQNEAQ (reference sequence). The CDR3 consists of 12 residues. V lost 0 bases and J 5 bases, leaving 5 bases between the germline ends. The CDR3 DNA is TGTGCCAGCAGCTTAGCCAGGGACGAGCAGTACTTC. Protein product: CASSLARDEQYF.

The table lists this clonotype with many counts. The chain combines TRBV5-1 with TRBJ2-3; 9 bases line up with TRBD1. Germline V gene data show CDR1 as SGHRS and CDR2 as YFSETQ. V lost 2 bases and J lost 0; bases outside the gene matches: 10. The CDR3 is 18 amino acids. The CDR3 region has the DNA TGCGCCAGCAGCTTCGACAGGGGGTCACGGGGTAGCACAGATACGCAGTATTTT. This gives the protein CASSFDRGSRGSTDTQYF.

This clonotype was detected many times. The gene calls are TRBV7-9 and TRBJ2-3, with D hard to call. CDR1 and CDR2 from the germline V gene are SEHNR and FQNEAQ (reference sequence). This CDR3 spans 12 amino acids. The V end lost 8 bases, the J end lost 4 bases, and 10 bases lay between the germline ends. The CDR3 spells CASGDAPDTQYF. The CDR3 nucleotides are TGTGCCAGCGGCGATGCTCCAGATACGCAGTATTTT.

The CDR3 nucleotides read TGTGCCAGCAGCCGAACTAGCGCGGGCGGTGAGCAGTTCTTC. Protein: CASSRTSAGGEQFF. The chain combines TRBV6-2 or TRBV6-3 with TRBJ2-1, with 7 nucleotides matching TRBD2. The junction had 11 bases not matched to a gene; V was cut back by 6 bases and J by 9 bases. CDR3 length: 14 amino acids. Germline CDR1 MNHEY, CDR2 SVGEGT.

This clonotype was seen many times. This rearrangement joins TRBV7-9 to TRBJ1-6, with D unresolved. Germline CDR1 SEHNR, CDR2 FQNEAQ (reference sequence). CDR3 length equals 12 residues. Trimming took 4 bases from V and 9 from J, leaving 7 bases between them. The DNA for the CDR3 is TGTGCCAGCAGCTATAGTGTTTCACCCCTCCACTTT. Translated, it gives CASSYSVSPLHF.

The gene calls are TRBV19 and TRBJ2-2, with D hard to call. V lost 1 base and J lost 7, with 7 bases in between. Germline V gene lookup returns CDR1 LNHDA and CDR2 SQIVND (reference sequence). The CDR3 runs 13 residues. The CDR3 sequence: CASSIGVGGELFF. CDR3 nucleotides: TGTGCCAGTAGTATAGGTGTTGGCGGGGAGCTGTTTTTT.

This clonotype has at least ten counts. The chain is built from TRBV7-9 and TRBJ2-5; TRBD2 agrees at 7 bases. Germline V gene sequence: CDR1 SEHNR, CDR2 FQNEAQ (reference sequence). The J segment lost 5 bases and the V segment lost 4 bases, leaving 1 base of the junction unmatched. The CDR3 contains 12 residues. The CDR3 spells CASSWGGETQYF. Here the CDR3 DNA reads TGTGCCAGCAGCTGGGGGGGGGAGACCCAGTACTTC.

As to this clonotype: This may be a read error, as it is one base from a much larger clone. This chain joins TRBV2 and TRBJ1-5, with TRBD1 identical over 11 bases. The CDR3 has 15 amino acids. Trimming removed 5 bases from V and 6 bases from J; junction bases left unmatched: 6. Looked up from germline, CDR1 is SNHLY and CDR2 is FYNNEI. The CDR3 protein is CASSPGQGASQPQHF. CDR3 DNA sequence: TGTGCCAGCAGTCCCGGACAGGGGGCAAGTCAGCCCCAGCATTTT.

The chain joins TRBV30 to TRBJ1-5, with D possibly TRBD1 on 6 matching bases. Between the trimmed V and J ends, which lost 4 bases and 2 bases, there was a span of 15 bases. Germline loops: CDR1 GTSNPN, CDR2 SVGIG (reference sequence). This CDR3 contains 15 residues. In nucleotides, the CDR3 is TGTGCCTGGAATAGGGGGGCGGTTGGCAATCAGCCCCAGCATTTT. This codes for CAWNRGAVGNQPQHF.

On this clonotype itself: One base away lies a much larger clone, so this may be a sequencing read error. The CDR3 does not end in the conserved phenylalanine or tryptophan, so this is likely a read error. The chain combines TRBV19 with TRBJ1-4; TRBD1 matches at 7 bases. The CDR3 contains 15 residues. CDR1 and CDR2 (germline): LNHDA, SQIVND (reference sequence). The junction had 7 bases not matched to a gene; V was cut back by 4 bases and J by 5 bases. The CDR3 region has the DNA TGTGCCAGTAGTACTCGGACAGGACGCAATGAAAAACTGTTTCTT. Its translation is CASSTRTGRNEKLFL.

The table lists this clonotype with many counts. The chain joins TRBV19 to TRBJ2-1; 11 bases match TRBD2. With 1 base clipped from V and 7 bases from J, the junction kept 9 bases outside the gene matches. The germline V gene has CDR1 LNHDA and CDR2 SQIVND (reference sequence). The CDR3 runs to 17 residues. The CDR3 bases are TGTGCCAGTAGTATAGGCCCTCCTAGCGGGAGGTTGAATGAGCAGTTCTTC. Protein sequence: CASSIGPPSGRLNEQFF.

This clonotype has at least ten counts. The chain couples TRBV6-2 or TRBV6-3 to TRBJ2-5; D unclear. The germline V gene encodes CDR1 MNHEY and CDR2 SVGEGT. V was shortened by 1 base and J by 5 bases, with 5 bases between the two germline ends. This CDR3 comprises 12 residues. CDR3 sequence: CASSYYRETQYF. CDR3 coding DNA: TGTGCCAGCAGTTACTATCGGGAGACCCAGTACTTC.

The table lists this clonotype with a few counts. The chain's CDR3 is CASSSYRLTGIGTDTQYF. In nucleotides, the CDR3 is TGTGCCAGCAGTTCTTACCGTCTGACAGGGATCGGCACAGATACGCAGTATTTT. V and J are TRBV28 and TRBJ2-3; 7 nucleotides agree with TRBD1. The CDR3 is 18 residues long. Germline V gene data show CDR1 as MDHEN and CDR2 as SYDVKM. The V and J ends lost 4 bases and 1 base, in that order; junction bases with no gene match: 14. Full variable domain (remainder filled in from reference TRBV28 and TRBJ2-3): DVKVTQSSRYLVKRTGEKVFLECVQDMDHENMFWYRQDPGLGLRLIYFSYDVKMKEKGDIPEGYSVSREKKERFSLILESASTNQTSMYLCASSSYRLTGIGTDTQYFGPGTRLTVL.

As for this clonotype: A much larger clonotype is one base distant, so this may be a read error. The chain carries TRBV4-3 and TRBJ2-2; D remains unclear. From germline, CDR1 is LGHNA and CDR2 YSLEER. The CDR3 sequence is 14 residues long. Trimming removed 1 base from V and 1 base from J, with 4 bases in between. The CDR3 nucleotides read TGCGCCAGCAGCCAAGGAGAGAACACCGGGGAGCTGTTTTTT. This sequence encodes CASSQGENTGELFF.

This clonotype has at least ten counts. The V and J genes are TRBV7-8 and TRBJ2-3; 7 bases fit TRBD1. The germline gives CDR1 SGHVS, CDR2 FQNEAQ. Trimming at V came to 5 bases and at J to 5 bases, leaving 7 bases not matched to a gene. The CDR3 sequence is 14 residues long. CDR3 nucleotides: TGTGCCAGCAGCATCGCAGGGGACAGAGATACGCAGTATTTT. This sequence encodes CASSIAGDRDTQYF.

Concerning this clonotype: A much larger clone is a single base away; this may be a read error. This chain joins TRBV27 and TRBJ1-6; D is unclear. In germline, CDR1 is MNHEY, CDR2 SMNVEV (reference sequence). The CDR3 loop spans 17 amino acids. The CDR3 DNA reads as TGTGCCAGCAGTTTATATGGGAGGGCAGCCGATAATTCACCCCCCCACTTT. Protein: CASSLYGRAADNSPPHF.

The table lists this clonotype with many counts. The chain joins TRBV4-3 to TRBJ2-7, with 8 bases aligning to TRBD2. Trimming cost V 0 bases and J 2 bases; bases outside gene matches: 3. This CDR3 has 15 amino acids. Germline CDR1 LGHNA, CDR2 YSLEER. In DNA, the CDR3 is TGCGCCAGCAGCCAAGATGAGACTAGCGCCTACGAGCAGTACTTC. It is translated as CASSQDETSAYEQYF.

This clonotype was seen at least ten times. The chain's CDR3 is CASSSYEGGRGKLFF. DNA for the CDR3: TGTGCCAGCAGCTCCTATGAAGGGGGGCGGGGGAAACTGTTTTTT. The chain links TRBV11-2 to TRBJ1-4, with D possibly TRBD1 on 6 matching bases. The V end lost 4 bases, the J end lost 11 bases, and 20 bases lay between the germline ends. There are 15 residues in the CDR3. Looked up from germline, CDR1 is SGHAT and CDR2 is FQNNGV.